The T cell receptor beta chain described here comes from a study of cytomegalovirus exposure and HLA in healthy donors. On the study more broadly: HLA-typed donors were the source of 80 million to 90 million unique TCRs, which an early data release held. Study results and caveats: A later analysis linked a missense DCLRE1C variant to TCR beta V- and J-gene trimming.

60 Vbeta and 13 Jbeta primers were used in PCR. This table comes from immunoSEQ multiplex PCR, and its TCRdb copy is limited to in-frame clones, with some not included. The table shows about 93,000 clones, with around 81% occurring only once. Concerning this clone: Its matching antigen is unknown. One end of the junction fails to match germline, which may point to a read error.

Germline CDR1 and CDR2: SGDLS and YYNGEE. The CDR3 sequence is 12 residues long. This receptor was taken from a man younger than 45 in good health and CMV-seronegative. This rearrangement joins TRBV9 to TRBJ1-2, with no clear D. Sequencing was carried out using PBMCs. This CDR3 reads CASSPAGVVLEF. The CDR3, as DNA: TGTGCCAGCAGTCCCGCAGGTGTCGTCCTCGAGTTC.